This TCR beta chain comes out of a study of blood T cell repertoires in COVID-19. About the research overall: COVID-19 samples, acute and convalescent, were from the United States, Italy and Spain. Sample material is recorded as cDNA or gDNA derived from T cells, B-cell-depleted T cells, or PBMCs.

Germline loops: CDR1 LNHNV, CDR2 YYDKDF (reference sequence). With V trimmed by 3 bases and J by 3 bases, 0 bases remained unmatched. This CDR3 is 14 amino acids long. Authors' processing steps: The authors estimated nucleated cell counts from reference gene primer amplification. Using immunoSEQ multiplex PCR, the repertoire was profiled, and TCRdb retains in-frame clones only, with some absent. The V and J calls and clone size are taken from that table; D and trimming were inferred from the DNA. Of 140,000 or so clones listed, about nine tenths were seen once; the top ten hold 1.5% to 2%. The sequence derives from a human donor in a cohort sampled during active COVID-19. This rearrangement joins TRBV15 to TRBJ1-4; TRBD1 matches 8 bases. What was sequenced was peripheral blood. The chain's CDR3 is CATSRDRANEKLFF. For the CDR3, the DNA is TGTGCCACCAGCAGGGACAGGGCTAATGAAAAACTGTTTTTT. The whole variable domain, remainder taken from reference TRBV15 and TRBJ1-4, is DAMVIQNPRYQVTQFGKPVTLSCSQTLNHNVMYWYQQKSSQAPKLLFHYYDKDFNNEADTPDNFQSRRPNTSFCFLDIRSPGLGDTAMYLCATSRDRANEKLFFGSGTQLSVL.